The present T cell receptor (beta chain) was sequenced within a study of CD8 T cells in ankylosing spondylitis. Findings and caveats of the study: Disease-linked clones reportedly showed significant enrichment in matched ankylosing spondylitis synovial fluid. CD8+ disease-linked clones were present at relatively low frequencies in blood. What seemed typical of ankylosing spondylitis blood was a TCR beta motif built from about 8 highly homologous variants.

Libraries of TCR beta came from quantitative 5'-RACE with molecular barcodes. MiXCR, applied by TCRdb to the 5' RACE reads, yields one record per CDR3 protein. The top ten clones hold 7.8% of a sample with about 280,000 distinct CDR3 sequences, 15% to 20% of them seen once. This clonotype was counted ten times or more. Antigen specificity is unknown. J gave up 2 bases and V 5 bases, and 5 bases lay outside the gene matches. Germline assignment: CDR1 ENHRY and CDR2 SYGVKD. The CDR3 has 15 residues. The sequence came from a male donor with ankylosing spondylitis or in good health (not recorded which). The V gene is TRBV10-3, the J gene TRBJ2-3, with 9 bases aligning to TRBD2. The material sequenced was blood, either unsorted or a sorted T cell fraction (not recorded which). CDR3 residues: CAISLTSGLTDTQYF. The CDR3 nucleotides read TGTGCCATCAGTTTGACTAGCGGACTCACAGATACGCAGTATTTT.